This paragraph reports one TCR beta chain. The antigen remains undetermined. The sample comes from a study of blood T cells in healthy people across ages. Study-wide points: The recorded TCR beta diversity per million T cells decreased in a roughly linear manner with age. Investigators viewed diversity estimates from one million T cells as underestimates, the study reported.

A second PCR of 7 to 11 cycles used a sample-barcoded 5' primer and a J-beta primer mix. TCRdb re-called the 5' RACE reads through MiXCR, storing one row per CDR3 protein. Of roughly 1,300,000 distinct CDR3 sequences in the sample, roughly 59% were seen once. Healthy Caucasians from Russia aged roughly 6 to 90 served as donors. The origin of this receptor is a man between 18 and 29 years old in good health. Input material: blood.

CDR3 residues: CASSLGTSAGETQYF. In DNA form, the CDR3 reads TGTGCCAGCAGCTTAGGGACTAGCGCCGGGGAGACCCAGTACTTC. This chain links TRBV11-2 with TRBJ2-5; 9 positions agree with TRBD2. CDR3 length: 15 amino acids. Trimming cost V 1 base and J 5 bases; bases outside gene matches: 5. In germline, CDR1 is SGHAT, CDR2 FQNNGV.